This T cell receptor (beta chain) was captured by sequencing in a study of beta chain features in type 1 diabetes. General study results and limits: Moderately but significantly shorter TCRB CDR3s were found in Type 1 diabetes patients in all four CD4+ subsets.

As to this clone: The antigen is unknown.

cDNA synthesis used the whole RNA isolate, giving expressed TCRB sequences. The average output of naive, central memory and regulatory T cell samples was about 3.57 million reads. The protocol was immunoSEQ multiplex PCR, while the TCRdb copy is restricted to in-frame clones and leaves out a portion. The table records fewer than 350,000 clones, 15% of them present only once. CDR3 length equals 15 residues. Germline V gene data show CDR1 as MNHEY and CDR2 as SVGAGI. Between the trimmed V and J ends, which lost 2 bases and 0 bases, there was a span of 8 bases. This TCR was sampled from a young man with type 1 diabetes. Sequencing used naive CD4+ T cells from blood. The gene calls are TRBV6-5 and TRBJ1-5; D perhaps matches TRBD1 (6 bases). In DNA, the CDR3 is TGTGCCAGCAGTTACGACAGGAATAGCAATCAGCCCCAGCATTTT. This codes for CASSYDRNSNQPQHF.